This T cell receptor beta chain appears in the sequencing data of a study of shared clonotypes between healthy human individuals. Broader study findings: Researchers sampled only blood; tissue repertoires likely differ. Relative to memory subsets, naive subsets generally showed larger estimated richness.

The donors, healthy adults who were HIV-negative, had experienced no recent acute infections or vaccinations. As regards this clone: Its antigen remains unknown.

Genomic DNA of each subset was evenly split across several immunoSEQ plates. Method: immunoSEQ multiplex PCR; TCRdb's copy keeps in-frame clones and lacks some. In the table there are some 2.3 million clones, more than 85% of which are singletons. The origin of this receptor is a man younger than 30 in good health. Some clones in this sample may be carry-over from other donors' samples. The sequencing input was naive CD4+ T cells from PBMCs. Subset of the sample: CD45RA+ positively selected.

The CDR3 sequence: CASSDRVIAYEQYF. The CDR3 DNA sequence: TGTGCCAGCAGTGACAGGGTGATTGCCTACGAGCAGTACTTC. This chain joins TRBV6-1 and TRBJ2-7; maybe TRBD1 (5 bases). This CDR3 comprises 14 residues. CDR1 is MNHNS, CDR2 SASEGT, per germline. V lost 3 bases and J lost 2, with 11 bases in between.